This T cell receptor (beta chain) was documented in a study of cytomegalovirus exposure and HLA in healthy donors. Remarks on this clone: The antigen is not known.

Regarding the study as a whole: It was taken for granted in presence/absence analyses that sequencing depth across donors was roughly uniform. Follow-up analysis later connected one missense variant in DCLRE1C with trimming of TCR beta V- and J-genes. Productive status was seen about 87% or about 30% of the time for most TCR beta V segments in an earlier analysis.

PCR used 60 Vbeta primers and 13 Jbeta primers. The data were produced by immunoSEQ multiplex PCR, yet TCRdb's version contains in-frame clones alone and is incomplete. The table shows under 200,000 clones, with about 77% occurring only once. The ends were cut back, 0 bases at V and 1 base at J, with 25 bases in the middle. The length of the CDR3 is 20 residues. CDR1 is SGHRS, CDR2 YFSETQ, per germline. The chain joins TRBV5-1 to TRBJ2-5, with D possibly being TRBD1 (7 bases). The specimen was PBMCs. The origin of this receptor is a man in his fifties or sixties in good health and CMV-seronegative. This chain's CDR3 is CASSLEPGQTLRESQETQYF. The CDR3, as DNA: TGCGCCAGCAGCTTGGAGCCGGGACAGACACTCCGGGAGTCCCAAGAGACCCAGTACTTC.